This T cell receptor beta chain originates from a study of Graves' ophthalmopathy and Graves' hyperthyroidism. Amplified material comprised TCR beta CDR3 regions derived from RNA transcripts. The first-round RT-PCR employed HTBI primers together with the Qiagen OneStep RT-PCR kit. A multiplex PCR was then performed as the second round. TCRdb itself ran the multiplex PCR reads through MiXCR, one entry per CDR3 protein. The sample lists approximately 410,000 distinct CDR3 sequences, just over 15% occurring once. This clonotype was seen at least ten times. Trimming took 0 bases from V and 8 from J; bases not matched to a gene: 3. The CDR3 length is 13 residues. The germline CDR1 and CDR2 sequences are MNHEY and SVGAGI.

The source is a woman under 30 with stable Graves' hyperthyroidism. The gene calls are TRBV6-5 and TRBJ1-2, with 7 bases aligning to TRBD1. What was sequenced was peripheral blood. DNA for the CDR3: TGTGCCAGCAGTTACTCCAGGGGGGAAGGCTACACCTTC. Protein sequence: CASSYSRGEGYTF.